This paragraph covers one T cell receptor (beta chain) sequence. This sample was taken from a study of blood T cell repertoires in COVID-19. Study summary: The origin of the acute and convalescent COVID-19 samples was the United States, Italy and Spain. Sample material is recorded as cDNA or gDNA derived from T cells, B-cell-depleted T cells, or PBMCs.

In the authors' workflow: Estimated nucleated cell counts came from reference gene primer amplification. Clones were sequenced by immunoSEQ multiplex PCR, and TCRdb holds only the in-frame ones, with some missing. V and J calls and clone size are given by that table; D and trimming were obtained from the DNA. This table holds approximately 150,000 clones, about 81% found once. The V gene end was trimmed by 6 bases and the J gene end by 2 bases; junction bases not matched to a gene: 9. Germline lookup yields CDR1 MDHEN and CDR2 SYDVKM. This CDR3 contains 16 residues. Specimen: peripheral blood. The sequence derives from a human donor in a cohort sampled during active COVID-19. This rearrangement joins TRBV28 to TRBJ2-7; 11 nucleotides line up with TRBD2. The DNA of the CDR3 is TGTGCCAGCAGCATTATCGAACTAGCGGGGGCCTACGAGCAGTACTTC. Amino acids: CASSIIELAGAYEQYF.